There are a few counts of the clone carrying this T cell receptor (beta chain). Its antigen is currently unknown. The sample's time point: persistent/refractory GD, antithyroid drugs over 5 years with positive TRAb. Generation of the TCR library employed RNA extracted from PBMCs. Graves' disease was diagnosed by American Thyroid Association guidelines. This entry belongs to a study of regulatory T cells in long-lasting Graves disease. Study-wide points: Those with persistent disease had in common more public clonotypes (roughly 3,000) than new patients (roughly 1,000).

Building of the TCR beta libraries involved iRepertoire HTBI primers and Arm-PCR of CDR3 regions. TCRdb reanalysed the multiplex PCR reads using MiXCR and keeps one entry per CDR3 protein. The repertoire has roughly 400,000 distinct CDR3 sequences, under 25% of them found once; the top ten carry roughly 13%. The V end lost 6 bases, the J end lost 2 bases, and 9 bases lay between the germline ends. Germline V gene sequence: CDR1 KGHSH, CDR2 LQKENI. The CDR3 length is 13 residues. The sequenced sample was peripheral blood mononuclear cells (PBMCs), obtained when the disease was refractory, from a patient treated with antithyroid drugs. The chain employs TRBV18 and TRBJ2-3; D is unresolved. The TCR originated in a female donor with Graves disease. CDR3 DNA sequence: TGTGCCAGCTCGGATGCCTCCACAGATACGCAGTATTTT. Protein sequence: CASSDASTDTQYF.